One and the same sample provided the 30 T cell receptor beta chains below, sequenced in a study of T cells in women clearing cervical HPV infection (dated by TCRdb to 2016 to 2018). Library generation was performed with the immunoSEQ multiplex PCR assay. What TCRdb holds here is the immuneACCESS table cut down to in-frame rearrangements. Part of the clones is not present; checked against another copy, under half of the missing clones reflect an unresolved V gene, and the others are unexplained. The sample table gives 20,000 to 25,000 clones. The ten largest make up 10% to 15% of the sample. Material: blood buffy coat. The receptors shown here come from a woman aged 18-70 years with a cervical HPV16 infection that either progressed to CIN3+ or cleared (not recorded which).

On this clone itself: From the germline J gene comes the end of the CDR3, since the read stops 3 residues before it. The gene calls are TRBV2 and TRBJ1-2, with TRBD1 matching over 11 bases. The CDR3 extends over 16 amino acids. Germline V gives CDR1 SNHLY, CDR2 FYNNEI. CDR3 DNA, as far as it was read: TGTGCCAGCAGTGAATGGACAGGGGGCTTCTACAATGAC. Translating it yields CASSEWTGGFYND. The full CDR3 sequence reads CASSEWTGGFYNDYTF.

As for this clone: The read falls 3 residues short of the CDR3 end, and the missing part is taken from the germline J gene. The J gene is TRBJ2-3, the V gene TRBV18; D is undetermined. The CDR3 has 14 residues. CDR1 KGHSH and CDR2 LQKENI come from the germline V gene. The CDR3 sequence is CASSPPSKQETQYF. The sequenced CDR3 bases are TGTGCCAGCTCACCACCCTCCAAACAAGAGACG.

To note about this clone: The read gets to within 3 residues of the CDR3 end, and the germline J gene fills in the rest. The chain recombines TRBV5-1 with TRBJ2-5; 8 positions agree with TRBD1. The germline V gene encodes CDR1 SGHRS and CDR2 YFSETQ. J was trimmed by 5 bases and V by 4 bases; bases with no gene match: 10. The CDR3 totals 15 residues. Incomplete CDR3 DNA: TGCGCCAGCAGCGGGGGGACAGGACGGAGGGAGACC. The encoded protein is CASSGGTGRRET. The whole CDR3 is CASSGGTGRRETQYF.

As to this clone: The read ends 3 residues before the CDR3 terminus; that terminus is restored from the germline J gene. The chain employs TRBV7-9 and TRBJ1-5, with D tentatively TRBD1 (5 bases). Germline V CDR1 and CDR2: SEHNR, FQNEAQ (reference sequence). This CDR3 is built from 14 residues. Trimming cost V 7 bases and J 2 bases, with 12 bases left between them. CDR3: CASTQAHGNQPQHF. The CDR3 DNA, read in part, is TGTGCCAGCACACAGGCGCACGGCAATCAGCCC. Full variable domain (outside the CDR3, taken from reference TRBV7-9 and TRBJ1-5): DTGVSQNPRHKITKRGQNVTFRCDPISEHNRLYWYRQTLGQGPEFLTYFQNEAQLEKSRLLSDRFSAERPKGSFSTLEIQRTEQGDSAMYLCASTQAHGNQPQHFGDGTRLSIL.

A note on this clone: The read halts 3 residues ahead of the CDR3 end, with the missing end drawn from the germline J gene. V and J are TRBV7-2 and TRBJ1-6; 8 bases line up with TRBD1. The junction had 4 bases not matched to a gene; V was cut back by 0 bases and J by 6 bases. The CDR3 runs 16 residues. CDR1 is SGHTA, CDR2 FQGNSA, per germline. The CDR3 loop reads CASSLATGGVNSPLHF. Partial CDR3 DNA: TGTGCCAGCAGCTTAGCAACAGGGGGAGTTAATTCACCC.

For this clone: The observed sequence ends 3 residues before the CDR3 terminus, with the missing tail filled in from the germline J gene. This chain joins TRBV30 and TRBJ2-7; D might be TRBD1 (6 bases). The CDR3 totals 13 residues. Deletions cut 3 bases from V and 5 bases from J, with 14 bases between. The germline V gene has CDR1 GTSNPN and CDR2 SVGIG (reference sequence). CDR3 residues: CAWSRGSLDEQYF. The sequenced CDR3 bases are TGTGCCTGGAGCAGGGGATCACTTGACGAG.

Points on this clone: The read is 3 residues too short to cover the CDR3 end, so that end is filled in from the germline J gene. V is TRBV6-2 or TRBV6-3 and J is TRBJ2-5; the match to TRBD1 covers 7 bases. After removal of 6 bases from V and 3 bases from J, the junction contained 7 bases not matched to a gene. Germline CDR1 and CDR2: MNHEY and SVGEGT. The CDR3 runs to 14 residues. The CDR3 region is CASSLDRREETQYF. CDR3 DNA, as far as it was read: TGTGCCAGCAGCCTGGACAGGCGAGAAGAGACC.

A word on this clone: The CDR3 end is not reached by the read, which stops 3 residues before it; the germline J gene fills it in. J is TRBJ1-2 and V is TRBV5-6, with D uncertain. The germline V gene has CDR1 SGHDT and CDR2 YYEEEE. The CDR3 totals 13 residues. CDR3 DNA (partial): TGTGCCAGCAGCTTACGAGGAATAGGGGGC. Its translation: CASSLRGIGG. The whole CDR3 sequence reads CASSLRGIGGYTF.

Incomplete CDR3 DNA: TGTGCCTGGACACGGGGCTCTGGAAACACC. This gives the protein CAWTRGSGNT. The entire CDR3 is CAWTRGSGNTIYF. The V gene is TRBV30, the J gene TRBJ1-3; no firm D call. The CDR3 goes on 3 residues after the read ends, and that part is filled in from the germline J gene. The CDR3 has 13 residues. V lost 4 bases and J lost 0, with 7 bases in between. CDR1 is GTSNPN and CDR2 is SVGIG in the germline V gene (reference sequence).

As to this clone: The read falls 3 residues short of the CDR3 end, and the missing part is taken from the germline J gene. This chain joins TRBV30 and TRBJ1-2; D may be TRBD1 (5 bases). Germline V gives CDR1 GTSNPN, CDR2 SVGIG (reference sequence). This CDR3 is built from 16 residues. V was clipped by 0 bases and J by 5 bases, with 19 bases between them. The CDR3 reads CAWSVPETVHLYGYTF. CDR3 DNA (partial): TGTGCCTGGAGTGTACCCGAGACAGTGCATCTTTATGGC.

As concerns this clone: From the germline J gene comes the end of the CDR3, since the read stops 3 residues before it. The rearrangement links TRBV20-1 to TRBJ1-5, with D possibly TRBD1 on 5 matching bases. This CDR3 is 17 amino acids long. V was clipped by 0 bases and J by 4 bases, with 19 bases between them. The germline gives CDR1 DFQATT, CDR2 SNEGSKA (reference sequence). The CDR3 DNA, read in part, is TGCAGTGCTAGAGATCTTGCCGCCGACAGCTCGAATCAGCCC. This encodes CSARDLAADSSNQP. The complete CDR3 reads CSARDLAADSSNQPQHF.

Turning to this clone: From the germline J gene comes the end of the CDR3, since the read stops 3 residues before it. The chain is built from TRBV6-2 or TRBV6-3 and TRBJ2-3, with D perhaps matching TRBD2 (5 bases). CDR1 is MNHEY and CDR2 is SVGEGT in the germline V gene. V dropped 9 bases and J dropped 2 bases, with 15 bases sitting between them. This CDR3 contains 14 residues. Partial CDR3 DNA: TGTGCCAGTATACTAGGTCGGCTCACAGATACG. This codes for CASILGRLTDT. The whole CDR3 is CASILGRLTDTQYF.

This clone ranks as medium-sized in terms of frequency. The CDR3 end lies 3 residues beyond the end of the read and is filled in from the germline J gene. The chain combines TRBV7-9 with TRBJ2-7, with 7 bases lining up with TRBD1. With V trimmed by 5 bases and J by 3 bases, 7 bases remained unmatched. This CDR3 comprises 14 residues. Looked up from germline, CDR1 is SEHNR and CDR2 is FQNEAQ (reference sequence). CDR3 protein: CASSHRDRNYEQYF. CDR3 DNA, as far as it was read: TGTGCCAGCAGCCACCGGGACAGAAACTACGAG.

The part of the CDR3 DNA that was read is TGTGCCAGCTCGTACGGACAGGGGGCTGATTCACCC. This encodes CASSYGQGADSP. The full CDR3 is CASSYGQGADSPLHF. This chain links TRBV18 with TRBJ1-6; 11 nucleotides match TRBD1. The read gets to within 3 residues of the CDR3 end, and the germline J gene fills in the rest. With 6 bases clipped from V and 8 bases from J, the junction kept 6 bases outside the gene matches. CDR1 is KGHSH, CDR2 LQKENI, per germline. The CDR3 runs 15 residues.

On this clone itself: With the read ending 3 residues before the CDR3 end, the germline J gene is used to fill in that end. This chain connects TRBV2 to TRBJ1-2; D is unclear. The CDR3 sequence is 15 residues long. Germline V gene lookup returns CDR1 SNHLY and CDR2 FYNNEI. Here the CDR3 reads CASSESGLAGIDYTF. The CDR3 bases that were read are TGTGCCAGCAGTGAATCTGGGCTAGCGGGAATCGAC.

Of note for this clone: The read is 3 residues too short to cover the CDR3 end, so that end is filled in from the germline J gene. The chain joins TRBV30 to TRBJ1-4; maybe TRBD1 (5 bases). V lost 1 base and J lost 7, with 13 bases in between. Per the germline V gene, CDR1 is GTSNPN and CDR2 is SVGIG (reference sequence). The CDR3 covers 14 residues. CDR3 DNA, as far as it was read: TGTGCCTGGAGTGGGACCTTTGGGGCTGAAAAA. Encoded protein: CAWSGTFGAEK. The whole CDR3 sequence is CAWSGTFGAEKLFF.

The CDR3 spells CASREQGYRNTIYF. The covered CDR3 bases are TGTGCCAGCAGGGAACAGGGATATCGAAACACC. The chain links TRBV2 to TRBJ1-3; the D gene is possibly TRBD1 (6 bases). The CDR3 end falls 3 residues outside the read, so it is completed with the germline J gene. From germline, CDR1 is SNHLY and CDR2 FYNNEI. The CDR3 runs to 14 residues. The V end was cut by 6 bases, the J end by 5 bases, with 14 bases between.

As regards this clone: The CDR3 goes on 3 residues after the read ends, and that part is filled in from the germline J gene. The chain recombines TRBV20-1 with TRBJ2-3, with 7 bases identical to TRBD1. Losses at the gene ends were 4 bases for V and 5 bases for J; bases not matched to a gene: 9. Per the germline V gene, CDR1 is DFQATT and CDR2 is SNEGSKA (reference sequence). The CDR3 contains 14 residues. The part of the CDR3 DNA that was read is TGCAGTGCTAATTGGCTGAGGGGGCAAGATACG. Translated, it gives CSANWLRGQDT. The entire CDR3 protein is CSANWLRGQDTQYF.

Concerning this clone: The read ends 3 residues before the CDR3 terminus; that terminus is restored from the germline J gene. The V call is TRBV7-3, the J call TRBJ2-2; 8 nucleotides align to TRBD1. The V and J ends lost 3 bases and 4 bases, in that order; junction bases with no gene match: 1. The CDR3 consists of 14 residues. The germline V gene encodes CDR1 SGHTA and CDR2 FQGTGA. The sequenced part of the CDR3 DNA is TGTGCCAGCAGCTTGACAGGGGCCACCGGGGAG. Protein sequence: CASSLTGATGE. The entire CDR3 protein is CASSLTGATGELFF.

CDR3 sequence reads: CASSERQGNQPQHF. The CDR3 DNA, read in part, is TGTGCCAGCAGTGAGAGACAGGGGAATCAGCCC. The genes are TRBV6-1 and TRBJ1-5; 8 bases map to TRBD1. Sequencing ends 3 residues short of the CDR3 end; the germline J gene provides the rest. The CDR3 extends over 14 amino acids. The germline gives CDR1 MNHNS, CDR2 SASEGT. With V trimmed by 3 bases and J by 4 bases, 2 bases remained unmatched.

As regards this clone: Read data end 3 residues before the CDR3 end; the end is taken from the germline J gene. This chain links TRBV20-1 with TRBJ1-1, with D tentatively TRBD1 (6 bases). The CDR3 runs 13 residues. V was pared by 3 bases and J by 5 bases, with 13 bases between. Germline CDR1 is DFQATT and CDR2 is SNEGSKA (reference sequence). Here the CDR3 reads CSARQNRVTEAFF. The sequenced CDR3 bases are TGCAGTGCTAGGCAGAACAGGGTTACTGAA.

A word on this clone: The CDR3 end is not reached by the read, which stops 3 residues before it; the germline J gene fills it in. This chain links TRBV10-3 with TRBJ2-1, with 7 bases lining up with TRBD2. V dropped 6 bases and J dropped 4; count of bases not matched to a gene: 9. The CDR3 loop spans 15 amino acids. The germline V gene encodes CDR1 ENHRY and CDR2 SYGVKD. The CDR3 DNA, read in part, is TGTGCCATCAGCTCTAGCGGCCAGCGTTACAATGAG. It specifies CAISSSGQRYNE. The entire CDR3 reads CAISSSGQRYNEQFF.

Worth noting for this clone: The read ends 3 residues shy of where the CDR3 ends; the end is completed using the germline J gene. This chain uses TRBV20-1 with TRBJ2-3; 9 bases match TRBD1. Germline V gene data show CDR1 as DFQATT and CDR2 as SNEGSKA (reference sequence). This CDR3 is built from 15 residues. Here the CDR3 reads CSATTGGAFNQPQYF. The CDR3 bases that were read are TGCAGTGCTACAACAGGGGGCGCTTTCAATCAGCCG.

A remark on this clone: The CDR3 extends 3 residues past the end of the read, so its final part is completed from the germline J gene. The chain employs TRBV10-2 and TRBJ1-2, with no clear D. This CDR3 spans 13 amino acids. The germline V gene has CDR1 WSHSY and CDR2 SAAADI. Deletions cut 0 bases from V and 4 bases from J, with 6 bases between. The CDR3 reads CASSESRGYGYTF. Incomplete CDR3 DNA: TGCGCCAGCAGTGAGTCGAGAGGCTATGGC.

On this clone: The read is 3 residues too short to cover the CDR3 end, so that end is filled in from the germline J gene. The J gene is TRBJ2-2, the V gene TRBV9; TRBD2 agrees at 14 bases. V lost 1 base to trimming and J lost 7 bases; unmatched junction nucleotides: 9. Germline CDR1 SGDLS, CDR2 YYNGEE. The CDR3 is made up of 18 amino acids. The part of the CDR3 DNA that was read is TGTGCCAGCAGCGTACGACTAGCGGGGGGGCTCGGCGGCGGGGAG. This sequence encodes CASSVRLAGGLGGGE. The CDR3, in full, reads CASSVRLAGGLGGGELFF.

Turning to this clone: The DNA ends 3 residues before the CDR3 does, and the rest of the CDR3 is filled in from the germline J gene. V usage is TRBV2 and J usage is TRBJ1-1; D is perhaps TRBD1 (5 bases). The germline gives CDR1 SNHLY, CDR2 FYNNEI. This CDR3 spans 15 amino acids. The V gene lost 6 bases and the J gene lost 4 bases, with 18 bases spanning the gap. Incomplete CDR3 DNA: TGTGCCAGCAGGGAGAACAGCGTGGGGGGCACTGAA. Protein: CASRENSVGGTE. The entire CDR3 is CASRENSVGGTEAFF.

As to this clone: The CDR3 end is not reached by the read, which stops 3 residues before it; the germline J gene fills it in. J is TRBJ1-6 and V is TRBV28; TRBD1 agrees at 7 bases. Trimming took 2 bases from V and 6 from J; bases not matched to a gene: 1. Germline V gene lookup returns CDR1 MDHEN and CDR2 SYDVKM. The CDR3 extends over 14 amino acids. The chain's CDR3 is CASSLHRGNSPLHF. The CDR3 bases that were read are TGTGCCAGCAGTTTACACAGGGGTAATTCACCC.

As concerns this clone: The CDR3 end lies 3 residues beyond the end of the read and is filled in from the germline J gene. The chain couples TRBV10-3 to TRBJ2-3; 10 bases map to TRBD1. The CDR3 totals 14 residues. The germline V gene has CDR1 ENHRY and CDR2 SYGVKD. Losses at the gene ends were 10 bases for V and 5 bases for J; bases not matched to a gene: 9. The CDR3 bases that were read are TGTGCCACATTAGGGACAGGGGCAATAGATACG. Translation gives CATLGTGAIDT. The full-length CDR3 reads as CATLGTGAIDTQYF.

As to this clone: The sequence runs out 3 residues before the end of the CDR3; the remainder is reconstructed from the germline J gene. The chain is built from TRBV20-1 and TRBJ2-7; 12 nucleotides align to TRBD2. The CDR3 runs to 13 residues. V lost 5 bases, J lost 3 bases, and 2 bases stayed unmatched. From germline, CDR1 is DFQATT and CDR2 SNEGSKA (reference sequence). The CDR3 spells CSALAGGIYEQYF. The part of the CDR3 DNA that was read is TGCAGTGCTCTAGCGGGAGGGATCTACGAG.

As regards this clone: The CDR3 end falls 3 residues outside the read, so it is completed with the germline J gene. J is TRBJ2-7 and V is TRBV19, with D possibly TRBD2 on 6 matching bases. The CDR3 sequence is 13 residues long. Per germline, CDR1 LNHDA and CDR2 SQIVND (reference sequence). Trimming removed 3 bases from V and 5 bases from J, with 11 bases in between. CDR3 bases read: TGTGCCAGTAGTATCGCGGGAAACAACGAG. Amino acids: CASSIAGNNE. The full-length CDR3 reads as CASSIAGNNEQYF.